The 6 T cell receptor beta chains below were found in one sample sequenced in a study of identical twins. TCRdb processed the 5' RACE reads anew with MiXCR; each CDR3 protein has one entry. The sample contains under 250,000 distinct CDR3 sequences, roughly 13% of which appear only once. The same sample was also studied in work on yellow fever vaccine responses in identical twins.

Sequencing was carried out using memory (CD45RO+) T cells sorted from blood. The receptors shown here come from a woman younger than 35 in good health.

The DNA for the CDR3 is TGTGCCAGCAGCCAACTAATGGGCGGGAGATTTCTCGAGCAGTACTTC. Translating gives CASSQLMGGRFLEQYF. The chain uses TRBV14 and TRBJ2-7; 7 nucleotides agree with TRBD2. CDR3 length: 16 residues. CDR1 and CDR2 (germline): SGHDN, FVKESK. V lost 2 bases and J lost 6; bases outside the gene matches: 13.

The table lists this clonotype with many counts. The chain employs TRBV11-2 and TRBJ2-5, with 7 bases fitting TRBD1. The length of the CDR3 is 14 residues. J lost 6 bases, V lost 5 bases, and 9 bases had no gene match. The germline V gene has CDR1 SGHAT and CDR2 FQNNGV. The CDR3 coding sequence is TGTGCCAGCAGCGCTGGACAGGTGGCACAGACCCAGTACTTC. The encoded protein is CASSAGQVAQTQYF.

The chain joins TRBV11-2 to TRBJ2-2, with D possibly matching TRBD2 (6 bases). CDR1 and CDR2 from the germline V gene are SGHAT and FQNNGV. V was clipped by 1 base and J by 4 bases, with 13 bases between them. The CDR3 covers 16 residues. DNA for the CDR3: TGTGCCAGCAGCTTAGCCGCGGGGCAGTTCACCGGGGAGCTGTTTTTT. It encodes CASSLAAGQFTGELFF. The complete variable domain, with remaining parts taken from reference TRBV11-2 and TRBJ2-2, reads EAGVAQSPRYKIIEKRQSVAFWCNPISGHATLYWYQQILGQGPKLLIQFQNNGVVDDSQLPKDRFSAERLKGVDSTLKIQPAKLEDSAVYLCASSLAAGQFTGELFFGEGSRLTVL.

This clonotype came up a few times. The CDR3 reads CASSSGTGGYGELFF. For the CDR3, the DNA is TGTGCCAGCAGCTCCGGGACAGGGGGTTACGGGGAGCTGTTTTTT. The chain couples TRBV11-3 to TRBJ2-2, with 11 bases aligning to TRBD1. Germline values: CDR1 SGHNT, CDR2 YENEEA. This CDR3 has 15 residues. J lost 7 bases, V lost 4 bases, and 5 bases had no gene match.

J is TRBJ2-1 and V is TRBV6-2 or TRBV6-3; TRBD2 matches at 8 bases. Germline V gene lookup returns CDR1 MNHEY and CDR2 SVGEGT. V dropped 5 bases and J dropped 10; count of bases not matched to a gene: 10. The CDR3 extends over 14 amino acids. The CDR3 DNA sequence: TGTGCCAGCAGTCTACCGGGGGGGACGAGAGAGCAGTTCTTC. It specifies CASSLPGGTREQFF.

The rearrangement links TRBV6-6 to TRBJ1-1; no firm D call. V shed 5 bases and J shed 7 bases, with 11 bases lying between them. From germline, CDR1 is MNHNY and CDR2 SVGAGI (reference sequence). The CDR3 length is 12 residues. This chain's CDR3 is CASSKYPLEAFF. As DNA, the CDR3 is TGTGCCAGCAGTAAATACCCACTTGAAGCTTTCTTT.